One sample yielded the 27 T cell receptor beta chains listed below, sequenced in a study of control samples from healthy donors and cancer patients. Profiled with immunoSEQ multiplex PCR; TCRdb holds only in-frame clones, not every one. Of about 95,000 clones in the sample, around four fifths were seen once. The sample comprised blood. These receptor sequences come from a man aged 30 to 45 in good health.

The V call is TRBV6-5, the J call TRBJ1-1; D gene ambiguous. The V end lost 8 bases, the J end lost 2 bases, and 9 bases lay between the germline ends. CDR1 and CDR2 (germline): MNHEY, SVGAGI. CDR3 size: 12 residues. CDR3 amino acids: CASSGINTEAFF. In DNA form, the CDR3 reads TGTGCCAGCTCCGGTATAAACACTGAAGCTTTCTTT.

V and J are TRBV12-3 or TRBV12-4 and TRBJ1-5; D unresolved. The CDR3 runs 12 residues. V was shortened by 11 bases and J by 0 bases, with 8 bases between the two germline ends. CDR3 protein: CACSGSNQPQHF. CDR3 DNA sequence: TGTGCCTGCTCGGGTAGCAATCAGCCCCAGCATTTT.

This clone was recorded at least ten times. V usage is TRBV5-4 and J usage is TRBJ2-3; D perhaps matches TRBD1 (6 bases). The CDR3 has 14 amino acids. The germline gives CDR1 SGHNT, CDR2 YYREEE (reference sequence). Trimming took 2 bases from V and 6 from J, leaving 13 bases between them. The CDR3 DNA follows: TGTGCCAGCAGCTTCAACACAGGGAAGGATACGCAGTATTTT. Its translation: CASSFNTGKDTQYF.

The genes are TRBV6-2 or TRBV6-3 and TRBJ2-2; 11 bases are shared with TRBD2. The V segment lost 5 bases and the J segment 4 bases; nucleotides outside the gene matches: 6. Looked up from germline, CDR1 is MNHEY and CDR2 is SVGEGT. The CDR3 runs 16 residues. In DNA form, the CDR3 reads TGTGCCAGCAGTCCGGGACTAGCGGATCTCACCGGGGAGCTGTTTTTT. Its translation is CASSPGLADLTGELFF.

The chain employs TRBV7-8 and TRBJ1-1; 10 bases map to TRBD1. J was trimmed by 0 bases and V by 5 bases; bases with no gene match: 9. The CDR3 sequence is 17 residues long. The V gene's germline CDR1 is SGHVS and CDR2 FQNEAQ. CDR3 in DNA: TGTGCCAGCAGCCTCCGGGACAGGGGTTTCATGAACACTGAAGCTTTCTTT. Its translation: CASSLRDRGFMNTEAFF.

The chain links TRBV12-3 or TRBV12-4 to TRBJ1-4, with D unclear. The CDR3 covers 13 residues. V lost 4 bases, J lost 8 bases, and 11 bases lay in between. This chain's CDR3 is CASSWTGREKLFF. CDR3 sequence (DNA): TGTGCCAGCAGTTGGACGGGGAGGGAAAAACTGTTTTTT.

V gene TRBV19 combines with J gene TRBJ2-7; D call uncertain. V lost 6 bases and J lost 0, with 15 bases in between. Germline V gene data show CDR1 as LNHDA and CDR2 as SQIVND (reference sequence). The CDR3 runs 15 residues. The CDR3 protein is CASRPQSLSSYEQYF. For the CDR3, the DNA is TGTGCCAGTAGACCCCAGAGCCTCAGCTCCTACGAGCAGTACTTC. Together with reference TRBV19 and TRBJ2-7, the CDR3 gives the full variable domain: DGGITQSPKYLFRKEGQNVTLSCEQNLNHDAMYWYRQDPGQGLRLIYYSQIVNDFQKGDIAEGYSVSREKKESFPLTVTSAQKNPTAFYLCASRPQSLSSYEQYFGPGTRLTVT.

The chain is built from TRBV5-1 and TRBJ2-5; D possibly matches TRBD1 or TRBD2 (6 bases each). Germline lookup yields CDR1 SGHRS and CDR2 YFSETQ. Deletions cut 5 bases from V and 0 bases from J, with 17 bases between. The CDR3 totals 16 residues. In nucleotides, the CDR3 is TGCGCCAGCAGTCACGCGGGACACACGTACCAAGAGACCCAGTACTTC. It translates to CASSHAGHTYQETQYF.

CDR3 sequence: CASTPPGSYNSPLHF. As DNA, the CDR3 is TGTGCCAGCACCCCCCCAGGGTCCTATAATTCACCCCTCCACTTT. This chain uses TRBV6-5 with TRBJ1-6, with D possibly matching TRBD1 (5 bases). Looked up from germline, CDR1 is MNHEY and CDR2 is SVGAGI. CDR3 length equals 15 residues. V lost 7 bases to trimming and J lost 1 base, with 11 bases between them.

The chain employs TRBV29-1 and TRBJ1-1; possible D gene TRBD1, 5 bases. Trimming pared 5 bases from V and 3 bases from J, leaving 25 bases between. The V gene's germline CDR1 is SQVTM and CDR2 ANQGSEA. The CDR3 sequence is 17 residues long. CDR3 residues: CSVLSSGLISGDTEAFF. In DNA, the CDR3 is TGCAGCGTTCTTTCCTCGGGCTTAATTTCGGGGGACACTGAAGCTTTCTTT.

This chain links TRBV5-5 with TRBJ2-2, with a weak D call TRBD2 (6 bases). Per germline, CDR1 SGHKS and CDR2 YYEKEE (reference sequence). The CDR3 loop spans 17 amino acids. V gave up 1 base and J gave up 0 bases, with 13 bases separating them. The CDR3 here is CASSLRGGFANTGELFF. The CDR3, as DNA: TGTGCCAGCAGCTTGCGCGGAGGGTTTGCGAACACCGGGGAGCTGTTTTTT.

The chain is built from TRBV7-8 and TRBJ2-2; 8 bases fit TRBD2. Trimming at V came to 5 bases and at J to 5 bases, leaving 13 bases not matched to a gene. The CDR3 totals 17 residues. Per germline, CDR1 SGHVS and CDR2 FQNEAQ. CDR3 region: CASSPLVGLALTGELFF. The CDR3 DNA sequence: TGTGCCAGCAGCCCCTTGGTTGGACTAGCTCTAACCGGGGAGCTGTTTTTT.

The sample holds one count of this clone. The chain recombines TRBV12-3 or TRBV12-4 with TRBJ1-5; D perhaps matches TRBD1 (5 bases). Trimming took 8 bases from V and 4 from J, leaving 9 bases between them. The CDR3 covers 12 residues. CDR3 nucleotides: TGTGCCAGCTCGGGGCTTAATCAGCCCCAGCATTTT. Translating gives CASSGLNQPQHF.

The V call is TRBV2, the J call TRBJ2-7; D remains unclear. The germline V gene encodes CDR1 SNHLY and CDR2 FYNNEI. CDR3 length: 10 residues. Trimming took off 8 bases at V and 2 bases at J, with 4 bases between the two ends. CDR3 nucleotide sequence: TGTGCCAGCGGTCCCTACGAGCAGTACTTC. Translation gives CASGPYEQYF.

The chain recombines TRBV3-1 (or the pseudogene TRBV3-2) with TRBJ2-7; no reliable D call. The V end was cut by 0 bases, the J end by 12 bases, with 18 bases between. Germline CDR1 reads LGHDT; CDR2 reads YNNKEL (reference sequence). The CDR3 is 14 amino acids. CDR3 sequence reads: CASSQEGFGSPLYF. As DNA, the CDR3 is TGTGCCAGCAGCCAAGAAGGCTTCGGCAGCCCATTGTACTTC.

The rearrangement uses TRBV30 and TRBJ2-2, with D perhaps TRBD1 (6 bases). The V end lost 3 bases, the J end lost 1 base, and 9 bases lay between the germline ends. The germline gives CDR1 GTSNPN, CDR2 SVGIG (reference sequence). There are 14 residues in the CDR3. This chain's CDR3 is CAWRGTLNTGELFF. The CDR3 nucleotides read TGTGCCTGGAGAGGGACATTGAACACCGGGGAGCTGTTTTTT. Filled out from reference TRBV30 and TRBJ2-2, the complete variable domain reads SQTIHQWPATLVQPVGSPLSLECTVEGTSNPNLYWYRQAAGRGLQLLFYSVGIGQISSEVPQNLSASRPQDRQFILSSKKLLLSDSGFYLCAWRGTLNTGELFFGEGSRLTVL.

This clone was seen once. This sequence joins TRBV13 and TRBJ2-2, with 7 nucleotides matching TRBD1. The CDR3 runs 16 residues. V lost 3 bases and J lost 2; bases outside the gene matches: 6. From germline, CDR1 is PRHDT and CDR2 FYEKMQ (reference sequence). CDR3: CASSFGTADNTGELFF. In DNA form, the CDR3 reads TGTGCCAGCAGCTTCGGGACAGCTGATAACACCGGGGAGCTGTTTTTT.

CDR3 sequence: CASSLGTGGFYEQYF. CDR3 DNA: TGTGCCAGCAGTTTGGGGACAGGGGGCTTCTACGAGCAGTACTTC. This rearrangement joins TRBV27 to TRBJ2-7, with 12 nucleotides matching TRBD1. The V segment lost 3 bases and the J segment 3 bases; nucleotides outside the gene matches: 3. The CDR3 spans 15 residues. CDR1 is MNHEY and CDR2 is SMNVEV in the germline V gene (reference sequence).

The chain employs TRBV12-3 or TRBV12-4 and TRBJ1-1, with D maybe TRBD1 (6 bases). V was pared by 1 base and J by 11 bases, with 14 bases between. The CDR3 runs 13 residues. The CDR3, as DNA: TGTGCCAGCAGTTTAGGGGGGGGCTGGACGGCTTTCTTT. It specifies CASSLGGGWTAFF.

This chain links TRBV7-9 with TRBJ1-1; D is perhaps TRBD1 (6 bases). The V end lost 4 bases, the J end lost 0 bases, and 12 bases lay between the germline ends. The CDR3 extends over 15 amino acids. Germline V gene data show CDR1 as SEHNR and CDR2 as FQNEAQ (reference sequence). CDR3 nucleotide sequence: TGTGCCAGCAGCTCATGGGACAAGCTGAACACTGAAGCTTTCTTT. Encoded protein: CASSSWDKLNTEAFF. The full variable domain, its missing parts supplied by reference TRBV7-9 and TRBJ1-1, is DTGVSQNPRHKITKRGQNVTFRCDPISEHNRLYWYRQTLGQGPEFLTYFQNEAQLEKSRLLSDRFSAERPKGSFSTLEIQRTEQGDSAMYLCASSSWDKLNTEAFFGQGTRLTVV.

The J gene is TRBJ1-2, the V gene TRBV3-1 (or the pseudogene TRBV3-2); weak D call: TRBD1 (6 bases). This CDR3 has 12 residues. With 4 bases removed from V and 7 bases from J, the gap between germline ends came to 10 bases. Germline-derived CDR1 and CDR2 are LGHDT and YNNKEL (reference sequence). In DNA form, the CDR3 reads TGTGCCAGCAGCCTACAGGGCTCTGGCTACACCTTC. Residues: CASSLQGSGYTF.

V and J are TRBV3-1 (or the pseudogene TRBV3-2) and TRBJ2-5; D ambiguous. CDR1 LGHDT and CDR2 YNNKEL come from the germline V gene (reference sequence). The CDR3 covers 14 residues. Trimming shortened V by 0 bases and J by 9 bases, and 14 bases separated the two germline ends. This chain's CDR3 is CASSQDYQLRSQYF. The CDR3, as DNA: TGTGCCAGCAGCCAAGATTACCAGCTAAGGTCCCAGTACTTC.

In its sample, this clone was seen a few times. The rearrangement joins TRBV15 to TRBJ2-3; possible D gene TRBD1, 5 bases. This CDR3 comprises 14 residues. Germline V gene sequence: CDR1 LNHNV, CDR2 YYDKDF (reference sequence). Between the trimmed V and J ends, which lost 8 bases and 4 bases, there was a span of 16 bases. The CDR3 loop reads CATGLSRVSDTQYF. The CDR3 bases are TGTGCCACCGGTCTTAGCAGGGTCTCAGATACGCAGTATTTT.

This clone was picked up a small number of times. This chain connects TRBV6-2 or TRBV6-3 to TRBJ1-2, with D unclear. V was shortened by 4 bases and J by 5 bases, with 14 bases between the two germline ends. This CDR3 spans 14 amino acids. Germline V gives CDR1 MNHEY, CDR2 SVGEGT. CDR3 protein: CASSSQFRGYGYTF. As DNA, the CDR3 is TGTGCCAGCAGTTCCCAATTTCGCGGTTATGGCTACACCTTC.

The chain carries TRBV19 and TRBJ2-7, with 8 bases fitting TRBD1. Germline lookup yields CDR1 LNHDA and CDR2 SQIVND (reference sequence). The CDR3 runs to 11 residues. V dropped 11 bases and J dropped 4; count of bases not matched to a gene: 4. The CDR3, as DNA: TGTGCCGCCGGACAGGGATACGAGCAGTACTTC. Translating it yields CAAGQGYEQYF. Looking up the rest from reference TRBV19 and TRBJ2-7 gives the full variable domain: DGGITQSPKYLFRKEGQNVTLSCEQNLNHDAMYWYRQDPGQGLRLIYYSQIVNDFQKGDIAEGYSVSREKKESFPLTVTSAQKNPTAFYLCAAGQGYEQYFGPGTRLTVT.

The chain couples TRBV5-6 to TRBJ1-1; D perhaps matches TRBD1 (6 bases). The CDR3 runs 14 residues. V gave up 2 bases and J gave up 5 bases, with 13 bases separating them. In germline, CDR1 is SGHDT, CDR2 YYEEEE. CDR3 protein: CASSFGGGLTEAFF. The CDR3 coding sequence is TGTGCCAGCAGCTTCGGTGGGGGGCTAACTGAAGCTTTCTTT.

The chain recombines TRBV19 with TRBJ2-1, with 8 bases that match TRBD1. Germline CDR1 reads LNHDA; CDR2 reads SQIVND (reference sequence). There are 14 residues in the CDR3. The V gene end was trimmed by 3 bases and the J gene end by 6 bases; junction bases not matched to a gene: 4. This CDR3 is CASSMRQGSNEQFF. CDR3 bases: TGTGCCAGTAGTATGAGACAGGGGAGCAATGAGCAGTTCTTC.